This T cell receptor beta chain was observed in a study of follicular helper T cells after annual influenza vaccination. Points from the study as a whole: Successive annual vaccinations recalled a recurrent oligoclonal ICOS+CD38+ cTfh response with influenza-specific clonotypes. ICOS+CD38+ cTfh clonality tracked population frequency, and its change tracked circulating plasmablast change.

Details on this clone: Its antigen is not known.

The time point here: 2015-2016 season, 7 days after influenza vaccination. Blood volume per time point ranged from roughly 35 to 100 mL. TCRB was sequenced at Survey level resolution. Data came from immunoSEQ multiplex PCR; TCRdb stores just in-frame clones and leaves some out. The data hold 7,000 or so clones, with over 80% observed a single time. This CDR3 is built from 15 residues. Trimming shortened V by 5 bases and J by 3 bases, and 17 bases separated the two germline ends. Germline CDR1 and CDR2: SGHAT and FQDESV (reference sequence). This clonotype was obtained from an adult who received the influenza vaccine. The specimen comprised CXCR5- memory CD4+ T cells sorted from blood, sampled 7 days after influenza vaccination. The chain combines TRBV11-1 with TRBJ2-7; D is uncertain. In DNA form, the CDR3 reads TGTGCCAGCAGCCAAACCTCGGGCTTCGGCTACGAGCAGTACTTC. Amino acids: CASSQTSGFGYEQYF.